A single sample gave rise to the 10 T cell receptor beta chains below, sequenced in a study of OX40 agonist ivuxolimab in advanced cancers. The table came from immunoSEQ multiplex PCR; TCRdb's copy has only in-frame clones and leaves some out. This sample has about 59,000 clones, with 80% to 90% found just once. The starting material was CD4+ or CD8+ T cells sorted from blood, obtained in a trial of the OX40 agonist ivuxolimab. The source is an adult with an advanced solid tumor such as melanoma, head and neck, liver or kidney cancer.

This clone was detected only once. The genes are TRBV27 and TRBJ2-5, with 7 positions matching TRBD1. V was clipped by 2 bases and J by 4 bases; unmatched bases: 7. This CDR3 is 15 amino acids long. The germline gives CDR1 MNHEY, CDR2 SMNVEV (reference sequence). CDR3 sequence reads: CASSLTGDAPETQYF. The CDR3, as DNA: TGTGCCAGCAGTTTAACAGGGGATGCTCCAGAGACCCAGTACTTC.

The table lists this clone with a count of one. The chain is built from TRBV19 and TRBJ2-5; TRBD2 aligns across 7 bases. CDR3 length: 16 amino acids. The J segment lost 1 base and the V segment lost 5 bases, leaving 10 bases of the junction unmatched. The germline V gene encodes CDR1 LNHDA and CDR2 SQIVND (reference sequence). The CDR3 bases are TGTGCCAGTAGTCCCGTGCGGGGGAGCCTCCAAGAGACCCAGTACTTC. Residues: CASSPVRGSLQETQYF. Looking up the rest from reference TRBV19 and TRBJ2-5 gives the full variable domain: DGGITQSPKYLFRKEGQNVTLSCEQNLNHDAMYWYRQDPGQGLRLIYYSQIVNDFQKGDIAEGYSVSREKKESFPLTVTSAQKNPTAFYLCASSPVRGSLQETQYFGPGTRLLVL.

This sequence joins TRBV7-2 and TRBJ2-7, with D unclear. Germline CDR1 and CDR2: SGHTA and FQGNSA. V lost 0 bases and J 5 bases, leaving 14 bases between the germline ends. CDR3 length: 15 amino acids. The CDR3 nucleotides read TGTGCCAGCAGCTTAGCACCAGAGCCTTATCACGAGCAGTACTTC. Its translation: CASSLAPEPYHEQYF.

The V and J genes are TRBV2 and TRBJ2-1; TRBD1 matches at 7 bases. Unmatched junction bases numbered 4, after V lost 1 base and J lost 1 base. Per germline, CDR1 SNHLY and CDR2 FYNNEI. The CDR3 contains 16 residues. The CDR3 nucleotides read TGTGCCAGCAGTGAAGAGGGGGCTGTATCCTACAATGAGCAGTTCTTC. Translation gives CASSEEGAVSYNEQFF.

V is TRBV5-4 and J is TRBJ2-7; the D gene is possibly TRBD1 (5 bases). The CDR3 loop spans 14 amino acids. Germline CDR1 and CDR2: SGHNT and YYREEE (reference sequence). V shed 1 base and J shed 6 bases, with 14 bases lying between them. The CDR3, as DNA: TGTGCCAGCAGCTTGAAGGGGCCCCTAAGCGAGCAGTACTTC. Translated, it gives CASSLKGPLSEQYF.

The V gene is TRBV10-2, the J gene TRBJ1-5, with D unresolved. CDR1 WSHSY and CDR2 SAAADI come from the germline V gene. The CDR3 spans 12 residues. Trimming took off 1 base at V and 9 bases at J, with 7 bases between the two ends. CDR3 bases: TGCGCCAGCAGTGAGTTCACCCGGCCCCAGCATTTT. As protein: CASSEFTRPQHF.

This chain uses TRBV2 with TRBJ2-2; no firm D call. Germline loops: CDR1 SNHLY, CDR2 FYNNEI. This CDR3 is 13 amino acids long. The V and J ends lost 6 bases and 1 base respectively, with 6 bases between them. CDR3 protein: CASRPENTGELFF. In DNA, the CDR3 is TGTGCCAGCAGGCCAGAGAACACCGGGGAGCTGTTTTTT.

The CDR3 DNA sequence: TGTGCCAGCAGCAGACGTAGCCTCAATGAAAAACTGTTTTTT. It encodes CASSRRSLNEKLFF. The gene calls are TRBV2 and TRBJ1-4; D is unclear. This CDR3 comprises 14 residues. V was shortened by 6 bases and J by 5 bases, with 13 bases between the two germline ends. Per germline, CDR1 SNHLY and CDR2 FYNNEI. Variable domain in full (rest from reference TRBV2 and TRBJ1-4): EPEVTQTPSHQVTQMGQEVILRCVPISNHLYFYWYRQILGQKVEFLVSFYNNEISEKSEIFDDQFSVERPDGSNFTLKIRSTKLEDSAMYFCASSRRSLNEKLFFGSGTQLSVL.

J is TRBJ1-1 and V is TRBV5-1; D not certain. This CDR3 contains 12 residues. Trimming cost V 4 bases and J 12 bases, with 16 bases left between them. CDR1 SGHRS and CDR2 YFSETQ come from the germline V gene. Here the CDR3 reads CASSILAGLTFF. For the CDR3, the DNA is TGCGCCAGCAGCATCCTGGCCGGGTTAACTTTCTTT.

This CDR3 is CAWSVYQHYYGYTF. The CDR3 DNA sequence: TGTGCCTGGAGTGTATATCAGCACTACTATGGCTACACCTTC. The V and J genes are TRBV30 and TRBJ1-2; D not resolved. Germline-derived CDR1 and CDR2 are GTSNPN and SVGIG (reference sequence). Trimming pared 0 bases from V and 3 bases from J, leaving 11 bases between. CDR3 length: 14 residues.